The 19 T cell receptor beta chains below were found in one sample sequenced in a study of shared clonotypes between healthy human individuals. The repertoire was sequenced with immunoSEQ multiplex PCR; TCRdb's copy has only in-frame clones and lacks some. The profile shows over a million clones, 98% of them singletons. Sequencing used naive CD4+ T cells sorted from blood. The subset: CD45RA+ positively selected. These TCRs come from a man aged 30 to 45 in good health.

This chain uses TRBV7-3 with TRBJ1-2, with TRBD1 as a possible D gene (6 bases). In germline, CDR1 is SGHTA, CDR2 FQGTGA. The CDR3 covers 14 residues. V was pared by 5 bases and J by 8 bases, with 18 bases between. For the CDR3, the DNA is TGTGCCAGCAGCGCCTCACAGGGTCGGGACGGCTACACCTTC. Translation gives CASSASQGRDGYTF.

V and J are TRBV4-3 and TRBJ2-2, with D perhaps TRBD1 or TRBD2 (5 bases each). Germline V gives CDR1 LGHNA, CDR2 YSLEER. The CDR3 spans 17 residues. V lost 0 bases, J lost 6 bases, and 17 bases lay in between. CDR3 sequence: CASSQEGPTLVAGELFF. The DNA of the CDR3 is TGCGCCAGCAGCCAAGAGGGACCTACCCTAGTCGCCGGGGAGCTGTTTTTT.

This chain connects TRBV9 to TRBJ1-2; D unclear. The ends were cut back, 0 bases at V and 7 bases at J, with 16 bases in the middle. This CDR3 contains 15 residues. The V gene's germline CDR1 is SGDLS and CDR2 YYNGEE. CDR3 amino acids: CASSVGAGPGSGYTF. CDR3 bases: TGTGCCAGCAGCGTAGGGGCCGGGCCCGGCTCTGGCTACACCTTC.

The V call is TRBV7-8, the J call TRBJ2-7; 12 bases are a match to TRBD2. This CDR3 is 15 amino acids long. Germline CDR1 SGHVS, CDR2 FQNEAQ. With 5 bases clipped from V and 3 bases from J, the junction kept 5 bases outside the gene matches. In DNA, the CDR3 is TGTGCCAGCAGCCCTAGGACTAGCGGGATCTACGAGCAGTACTTC. Translating gives CASSPRTSGIYEQYF.

The genes are TRBV18 and TRBJ2-3, with D perhaps matching TRBD1 (6 bases). CDR1 KGHSH and CDR2 LQKENI come from the germline V gene. V was trimmed by 3 bases and J by 0 bases, leaving 13 bases between them. This CDR3 has 16 residues. The CDR3 DNA reads TGTGCCAGCTCACCGCAGGGGCACCTTAGCACAGATACGCAGTATTTT. Its protein is CASSPQGHLSTDTQYF.

The chain combines TRBV7-3 with TRBJ1-1; no clear D. In germline, CDR1 is SGHTA, CDR2 FQGTGA. The CDR3 consists of 15 residues. V was shortened by 5 bases and J by 1 base, with 14 bases between the two germline ends. CDR3 protein: CASSLSRSPNTEAFF. In nucleotides, the CDR3 is TGTGCCAGCAGCCTATCGAGGTCACCGAACACTGAAGCTTTCTTT.

The chain uses TRBV5-1 and TRBJ2-7, with TRBD1 identical over 10 bases. CDR3 length: 14 amino acids. Germline V gene sequence: CDR1 SGHRS, CDR2 YFSETQ. V was clipped by 4 bases and J by 4 bases; unmatched bases: 5. In DNA form, the CDR3 reads TGCGCCAGCAGCGCGACAGGGGGCGCTTACGAGCAGTACTTC. Translating it yields CASSATGGAYEQYF. Full variable domain (remainder filled in from reference TRBV5-1 and TRBJ2-7): KAGVTQTPRYLIKTRGQQVTLSCSPISGHRSVSWYQQTPGQGLQFLFEYFSETQRNKGNFPGRFSGRQFSNSRSEMNVSTLELGDSALYLCASSATGGAYEQYFGPGTRLTVT.

The genes are TRBV28 and TRBJ1-4; D possibly corresponds to TRBD1 (5 bases). There are 15 residues in the CDR3. CDR1 is MDHEN, CDR2 SYDVKM, per germline. Trimming shortened V by 9 bases and J by 1 base, and 15 bases separated the two germline ends. CDR3 coding DNA: TGTGCCAGTCTCACTCCGACAGTAACTAATGAAAAACTGTTTTTT. It specifies CASLTPTVTNEKLFF.

J is TRBJ1-1 and V is TRBV5-5, with D unclear. The CDR3 extends over 12 amino acids. CDR1 is SGHKS and CDR2 is YYEKEE in the germline V gene (reference sequence). Trimming removed 0 bases from V and 5 bases from J, with 5 bases in between. The CDR3 is CASSLAHTEAFF. The DNA for the CDR3 is TGTGCCAGCAGCTTGGCGCATACTGAAGCTTTCTTT.

The chain has TRBV6-5 and TRBJ1-1; tentatively, D is TRBD1 (6 bases). The CDR3 extends over 13 amino acids. Trimming removed 6 bases at V and 2 bases at J, with 10 bases between. Germline V gene data show CDR1 as MNHEY and CDR2 as SVGAGI. DNA for the CDR3: TGTGCCAGCAGCAGACAGGTAAACACTGAAGCTTTCTTT. It specifies CASSRQVNTEAFF.

The rearrangement joins TRBV6-5 to TRBJ1-2; D is unclear. V shed 5 bases and J shed 0 bases, with 7 bases lying between them. There are 13 residues in the CDR3. The V gene's germline CDR1 is MNHEY and CDR2 SVGAGI. The CDR3 DNA sequence: TGTGCCAGCAGTGTTCAGGCTAACTATGGCTACACCTTC. This encodes CASSVQANYGYTF.

The CDR3 reads CASSSRVGAETQYF. The CDR3 nucleotides read TGTGCCAGCAGCTCCCGTGTAGGGGCAGAGACCCAGTACTTC. This chain links TRBV9 with TRBJ2-5, with a weak D call TRBD1 (5 bases). CDR3 length: 14 amino acids. The germline gives CDR1 SGDLS, CDR2 YYNGEE. V was pared by 4 bases and J by 4 bases, with 14 bases between.

This rearrangement joins TRBV5-1 to TRBJ2-7, with 10 bases that match TRBD2. With 0 bases clipped from V and 5 bases from J, the junction kept 5 bases outside the gene matches. The CDR3 covers 15 residues. From germline, CDR1 is SGHRS and CDR2 YFSETQ. The CDR3 sequence is CASSLAKLAGDEQYF. DNA of the CDR3: TGCGCCAGCAGCTTGGCCAAGCTAGCGGGAGACGAGCAGTACTTC.

The J gene is TRBJ2-2, the V gene TRBV15, with D perhaps assigned TRBD1 or TRBD2 (5 bases each). The germline V and J ends were trimmed by 1 base and 2 bases, with 8 bases remaining between them. The CDR3 is 15 amino acids. Germline V gene sequence: CDR1 LNHNV, CDR2 YYDKDF (reference sequence). The CDR3 loop is CATSRAGDNTGELFF. CDR3 coding DNA: TGTGCCACCAGCAGAGCCGGGGACAACACCGGGGAGCTGTTTTTT.

In regard to this clone: Distinct nucleotide sequences in the sample also encode this CDR3. The rearrangement links TRBV7-9 to TRBJ1-2; 7 positions match TRBD1. Germline CDR1 SEHNR, CDR2 FQNEAQ (reference sequence). The CDR3 runs 13 residues. The V segment lost 1 base and the J segment 4 bases; nucleotides outside the gene matches: 0. CDR3 in amino acids: CASSLGQGYGYTF. The CDR3 DNA sequence: TGTGCCAGCAGCTTAGGACAGGGCTATGGCTACACCTTC.

The chain recombines TRBV6-6 with TRBJ2-1; 10 bases match TRBD2. The CDR3 is made up of 14 amino acids. Germline CDR1 is MNHNY and CDR2 is SVGAGI (reference sequence). Losses at the gene ends were 11 bases for V and 6 bases for J; bases not matched to a gene: 10. CDR3 sequence reads: CAGRAGGGFNEQFF. Here the CDR3 DNA reads TGTGCCGGGAGAGCGGGAGGGGGCTTCAATGAGCAGTTCTTC.

J is TRBJ1-1 and V is TRBV28; D might be TRBD1 (5 bases). Trimming took 3 bases from V and 11 from J, leaving 22 bases between them. Germline CDR1 reads MDHEN; CDR2 reads SYDVKM. CDR3 length: 15 amino acids. DNA of the CDR3: TGTGCCAGCAGTTTCAGGGCCGGAGAGGGAGCCCCCGCTTTCTTT. Protein: CASSFRAGEGAPAFF. The entire variable domain, with the rest obtained from reference TRBV28 and TRBJ1-1, is as follows: DVKVTQSSRYLVKRTGEKVFLECVQDMDHENMFWYRQDPGLGLRLIYFSYDVKMKEKGDIPEGYSVSREKKERFSLILESASTNQTSMYLCASSFRAGEGAPAFFGQGTRLTVV.

The chain links TRBV7-9 to TRBJ1-6, with 7 nucleotides matching TRBD1. Losses at the gene ends were 6 bases for V and 9 bases for J; bases not matched to a gene: 17. CDR3 length equals 17 residues. The germline V gene encodes CDR1 SEHNR and CDR2 FQNEAQ (reference sequence). CDR3 amino acids: CASRPSDHDRVSSPLHF. CDR3 in DNA: TGTGCCAGCAGACCCTCGGACCACGACAGGGTGAGTTCACCCCTCCACTTT.

The genes are TRBV18 and TRBJ1-5, with D perhaps matching TRBD1 (6 bases). Trimming cost V 2 bases and J 6 bases, with 20 bases left between them. The CDR3 contains 17 residues. CDR1 KGHSH and CDR2 LQKENI come from the germline V gene. This CDR3 reads CASSPRSTGRLSQPQHF. CDR3 nucleotide sequence: TGTGCCAGCTCACCAAGATCAACAGGGAGGTTAAGTCAGCCCCAGCATTTT.